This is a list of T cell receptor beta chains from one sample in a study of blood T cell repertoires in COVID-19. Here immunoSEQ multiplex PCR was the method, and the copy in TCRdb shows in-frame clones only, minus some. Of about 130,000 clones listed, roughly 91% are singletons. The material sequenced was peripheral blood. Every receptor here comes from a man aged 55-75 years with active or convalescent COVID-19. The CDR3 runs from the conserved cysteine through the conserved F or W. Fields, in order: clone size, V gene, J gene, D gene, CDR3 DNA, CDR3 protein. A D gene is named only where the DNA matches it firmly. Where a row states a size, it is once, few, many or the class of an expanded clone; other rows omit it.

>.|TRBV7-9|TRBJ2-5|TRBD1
TGTGCCAGCAGGACAGGGGGCGGAGAGACCCAGTACTTC
CASRTGGGETQYF
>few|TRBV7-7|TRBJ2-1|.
TGTGCCAGCAGTCCGGGGGTAGGGGAGCAGTTCTTC
CASSPGVGEQFF
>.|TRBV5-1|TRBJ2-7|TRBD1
TGCGCCAGCAGCAGCTCACAGGGGACCTACGAGCAGTACTTC
CASSSSQGTYEQYF
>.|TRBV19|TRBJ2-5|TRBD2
TGTGCCAGTAGTGACGGAGTGCCTAGCGGGAAAGGAGAGACCCAGTACTTC
CASSDGVPSGKGETQYF
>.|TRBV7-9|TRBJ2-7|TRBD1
TGTGCCAGCAGTAGAGGGACAGCCTACGAGCAGTACTTC
CASSRGTAYEQYF
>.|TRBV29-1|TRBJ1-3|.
TGCAGCGTTGAAAGGAGGATTACCGGGGACACCATATATTTT
CSVERRITGDTIYF
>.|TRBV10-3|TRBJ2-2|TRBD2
TGTGCCATCGGGGACTACATTGTGGAGCTGTTTTTT
CAIGDYIVELFF
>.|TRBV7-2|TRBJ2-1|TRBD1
TGTGCCAGCAGCTCCGGTCCCGGGACAGGGACCGAGCAGTTCTTC
CASSSGPGTGTEQFF
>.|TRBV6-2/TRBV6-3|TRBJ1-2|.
TGTGCCAGCAGTTCCCCTATCGGGAGTGGAGGCTACACCTTC
CASSSPIGSGGYTF
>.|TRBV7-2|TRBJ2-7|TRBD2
TGTGCCAGCAGCCCTAGGGAGGGCAGGAATAGCCGCTACGAGCAGTACTTC
CASSPREGRNSRYEQYF
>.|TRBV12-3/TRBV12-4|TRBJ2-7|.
TGTGCCAGCAGTTTACTCCACGAGCAGTACTTC
CASSLLHEQYF
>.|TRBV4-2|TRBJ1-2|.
TGTGCCAGCAGCCAAGTGGCGGGGCCGGTGAGCTATGGCTACACCTTC
CASSQVAGPVSYGYTF
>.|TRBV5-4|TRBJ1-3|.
TGTGCCAGCAGCCCGGGACTGAGGGGCGGGAACACCATATATTTT
CASSPGLRGGNTIYF
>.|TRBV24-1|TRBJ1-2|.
TGTGCCACCAGTGATGGCTCAGCACAGTTCGGCTATGGCTACACCTTC
CATSDGSAQFGYGYTF
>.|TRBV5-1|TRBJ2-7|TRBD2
TGCGCCAGCAGCGTTCTAGCGGGGGGGCCGGGGGAGCAGTACTTC
CASSVLAGGPGEQYF
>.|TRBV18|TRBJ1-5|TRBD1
TGTGCCAGCTCTCTAGGACAGGGGGATCAGCCCCAGCATTTT
CASSLGQGDQPQHF
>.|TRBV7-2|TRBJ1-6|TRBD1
TGTGCCAGCAGCTTAGAGGTGGGGCCAGGGGGCTATTCACCCCTCCACTTT
CASSLEVGPGGYSPLHF
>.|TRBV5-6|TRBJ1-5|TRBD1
TGTGCCAGCAGCCCGGACAGGGGTCAGCCCCAGCATTTT
CASSPDRGQPQHF
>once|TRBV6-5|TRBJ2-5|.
TGTGCCAGCAGCGCTGGCCCCGTGGAGACCCAGTACTTC
CASSAGPVETQYF
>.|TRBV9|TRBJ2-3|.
TGTGCCAGCAGCGTCTCAGGGTGGGGGACTAGCACAGATACGCAGTATTTT
CASSVSGWGTSTDTQYF
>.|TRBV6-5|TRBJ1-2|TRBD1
TGTGCCAGCAGTTACCGGGACAGGGGCTACTATGGCTACACCTTC
CASSYRDRGYYGYTF
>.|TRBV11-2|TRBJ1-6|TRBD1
TGTGCCAGCGCATTTGGGACAGGGGATTCACCCCTCCACTTT
CASAFGTGDSPLHF
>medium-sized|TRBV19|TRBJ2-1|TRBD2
TGTGCCAGTACCCCATCCGGGACTAGCGGGAGTATGAATGAGCAGTTCTTC
CASTPSGTSGSMNEQFF
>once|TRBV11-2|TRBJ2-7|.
TGTGCCAGCAGCTTACTCAGTGGGGCCAGCTCCTACGAGCAGTACTTC
CASSLLSGASSYEQYF
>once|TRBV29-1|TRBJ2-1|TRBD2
TGCAGCGTTGAAGGACTAGCGGACTACAATGAGCAGTTCTTC
CSVEGLADYNEQFF
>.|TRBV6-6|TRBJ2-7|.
TGTGCCAGCAGCCGGAGCTCCTACGAGCAGTACTTC
CASSRSSYEQYF